This TCR beta chain originates from a study of T-cell memory formation after mild COVID-19. General study results and limits: SARS-CoV-2 specificity of second-wave clones peaking day 37 was unconfirmed. Among CD4+ contracting clones, most were CM and EM, and CD8+ ones EMRA.

Using constant-segment primers, 5'RACE produced TCR alpha and TCR beta cDNA libraries carrying sample barcodes and UMIs. TCRdb called the 5' RACE reads again in MiXCR, with one record for every CDR3 protein. The table has over 95,000 distinct CDR3 sequences, about 20% seen once; the top ten hold approximately 40%. With regard to this clonotype: Its antigen remains unknown.

Trimming shortened V by 3 bases and J by 4 bases, and 13 bases separated the two germline ends. CDR3 length: 14 amino acids. V and J are TRBV12-3 or TRBV12-4 and TRBJ2-7, with D perhaps TRBD1 or TRBD2 (5 bases each). The origin of this receptor is a man in his late teens or twenties who had mild COVID-19 (a few samples of this study predate the infection). Cell type and time point are not known. Source material: PBMCs or a T cell subset sorted from them (not recorded which). In DNA form, the CDR3 reads TGTGCCAGCAGTTTGGGGCAGGACTTATACGAGCAGTACTTC. Protein product: CASSLGQDLYEQYF.